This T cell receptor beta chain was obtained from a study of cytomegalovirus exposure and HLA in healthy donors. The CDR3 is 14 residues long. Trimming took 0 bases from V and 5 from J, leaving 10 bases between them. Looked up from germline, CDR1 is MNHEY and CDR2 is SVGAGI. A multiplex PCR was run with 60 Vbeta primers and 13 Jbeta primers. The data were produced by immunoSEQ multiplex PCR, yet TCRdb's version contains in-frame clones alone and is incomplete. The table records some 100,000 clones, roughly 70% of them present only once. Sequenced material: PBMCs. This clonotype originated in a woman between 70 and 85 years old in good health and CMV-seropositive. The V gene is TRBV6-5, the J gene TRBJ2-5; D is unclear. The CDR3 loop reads CASSYSNSMETQYF. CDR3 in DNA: TGTGCCAGCAGTTACTCGAACTCCATGGAGACCCAGTACTTC.